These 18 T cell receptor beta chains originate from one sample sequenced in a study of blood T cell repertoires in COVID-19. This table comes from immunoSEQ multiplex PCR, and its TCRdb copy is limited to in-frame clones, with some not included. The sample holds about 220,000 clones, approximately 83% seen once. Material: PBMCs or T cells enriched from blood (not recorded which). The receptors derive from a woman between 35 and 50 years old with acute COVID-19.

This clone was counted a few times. CDR3 in amino acids: CASSLGGDGNTIYF. In DNA form, the CDR3 reads TGCGCCAGCAGCCTTGGAGGGGATGGAAACACCATATATTTT. The J gene is TRBJ1-3, the V gene TRBV5-1; weak D call: TRBD1 (5 bases). Germline V gene lookup returns CDR1 SGHRS and CDR2 YFSETQ. V lost 4 bases and J 3 bases, leaving 11 bases between the germline ends. The CDR3 spans 14 residues.

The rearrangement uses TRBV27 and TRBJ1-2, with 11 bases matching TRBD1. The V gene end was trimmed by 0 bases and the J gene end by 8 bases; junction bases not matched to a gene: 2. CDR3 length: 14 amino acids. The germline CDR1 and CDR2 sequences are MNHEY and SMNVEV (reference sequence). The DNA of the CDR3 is TGTGCCAGCAGTTTATCGGGACAGGGGGACGGCTACACCTTC. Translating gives CASSLSGQGDGYTF.

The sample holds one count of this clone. CDR3 bases: TGTGCCAGCAGCGCGACAGGGCGGTCCGAGCAGTACTTC. Its protein product is CASSATGRSEQYF. The genes are TRBV7-2 and TRBJ2-7; TRBD1 aligns across 7 bases. Germline CDR1 reads SGHTA; CDR2 reads FQGNSA. The CDR3 length is 13 residues. J lost 6 bases, V lost 5 bases, and 7 bases had no gene match.

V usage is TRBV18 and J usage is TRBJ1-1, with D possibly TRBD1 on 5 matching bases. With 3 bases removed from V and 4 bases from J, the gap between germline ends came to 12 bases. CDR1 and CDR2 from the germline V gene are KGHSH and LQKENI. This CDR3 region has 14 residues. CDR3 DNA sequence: TGTGCCAGCTCACCGGAACGGAGGGGCACTGAAGCTTTCTTT. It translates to CASSPERRGTEAFF.

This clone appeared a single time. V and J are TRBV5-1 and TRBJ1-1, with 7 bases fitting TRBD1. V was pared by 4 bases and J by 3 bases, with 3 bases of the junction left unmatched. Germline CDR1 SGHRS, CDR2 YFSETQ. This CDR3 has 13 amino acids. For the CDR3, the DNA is TGCGCCAGCAGCCGACAGGGCCACACTGAAGCTTTCTTT. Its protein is CASSRQGHTEAFF.

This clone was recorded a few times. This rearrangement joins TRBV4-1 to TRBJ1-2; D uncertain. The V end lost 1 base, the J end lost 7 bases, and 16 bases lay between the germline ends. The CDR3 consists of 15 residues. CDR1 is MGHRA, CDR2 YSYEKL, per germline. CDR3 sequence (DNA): TGCGCCAGCAGCCAAGTACCAGGTACTGAGAGTGGCTACACCTTC. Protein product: CASSQVPGTESGYTF.

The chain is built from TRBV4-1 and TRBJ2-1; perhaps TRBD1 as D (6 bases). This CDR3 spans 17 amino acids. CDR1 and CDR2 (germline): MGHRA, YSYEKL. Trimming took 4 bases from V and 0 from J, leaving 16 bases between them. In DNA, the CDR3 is TGCGCCAGCAGCCCGATTGGCGGACAGAGCTCCTACAATGAGCAGTTCTTC. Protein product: CASSPIGGQSSYNEQFF.

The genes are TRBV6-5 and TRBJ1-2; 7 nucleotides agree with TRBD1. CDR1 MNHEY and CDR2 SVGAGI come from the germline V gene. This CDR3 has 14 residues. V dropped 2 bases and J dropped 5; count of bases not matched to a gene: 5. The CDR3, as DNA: TGTGCCAGCAGTTACGGCAGGGGGGTTTATGGCTACACCTTC. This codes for CASSYGRGVYGYTF.

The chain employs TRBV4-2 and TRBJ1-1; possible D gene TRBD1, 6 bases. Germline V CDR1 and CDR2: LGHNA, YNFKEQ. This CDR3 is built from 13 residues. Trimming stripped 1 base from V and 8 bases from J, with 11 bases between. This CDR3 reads CASSQARDREAFF. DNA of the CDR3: TGTGCCAGCAGCCAAGCACGCGACAGGGAAGCTTTCTTT.

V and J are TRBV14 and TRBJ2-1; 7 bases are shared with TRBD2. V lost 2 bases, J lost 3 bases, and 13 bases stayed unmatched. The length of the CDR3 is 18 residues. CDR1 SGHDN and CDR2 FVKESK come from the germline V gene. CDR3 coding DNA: TGTGCCAGCAGCCAACCTTTGGGCTCGGGACTACACTACAATGAGCAGTTCTTC. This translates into CASSQPLGSGLHYNEQFF.

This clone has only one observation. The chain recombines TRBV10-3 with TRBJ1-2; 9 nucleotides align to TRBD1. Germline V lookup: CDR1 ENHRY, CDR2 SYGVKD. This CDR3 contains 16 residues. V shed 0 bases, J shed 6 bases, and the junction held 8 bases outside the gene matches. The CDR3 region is CAISESTTGTGNGYTF. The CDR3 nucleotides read TGTGCCATCAGTGAGTCGACAACCGGGACAGGGAATGGCTACACCTTC.

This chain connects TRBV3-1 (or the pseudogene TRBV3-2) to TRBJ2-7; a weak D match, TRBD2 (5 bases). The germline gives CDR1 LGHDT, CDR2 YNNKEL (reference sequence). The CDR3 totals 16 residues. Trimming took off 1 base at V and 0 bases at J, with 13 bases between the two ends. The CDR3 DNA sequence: TGTGCCAGCAGCCAAGGTGGACGGGATTTCTCCTACGAGCAGTACTTC. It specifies CASSQGGRDFSYEQYF.

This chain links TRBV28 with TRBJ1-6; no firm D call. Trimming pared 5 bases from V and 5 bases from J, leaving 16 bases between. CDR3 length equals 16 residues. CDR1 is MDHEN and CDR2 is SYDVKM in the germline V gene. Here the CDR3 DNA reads TGTGCCAGCAGTCATCCTCCGGGGAAGAATAATTCACCCCTCCACTTT. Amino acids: CASSHPPGKNNSPLHF.

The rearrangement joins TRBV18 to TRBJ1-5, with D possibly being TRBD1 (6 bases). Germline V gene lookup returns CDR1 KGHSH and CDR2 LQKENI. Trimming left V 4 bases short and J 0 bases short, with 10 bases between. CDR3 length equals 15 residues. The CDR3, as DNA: TGTGCCAGCTCACAGGGGACACATAGCAATCAGCCCCAGCATTTT. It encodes CASSQGTHSNQPQHF. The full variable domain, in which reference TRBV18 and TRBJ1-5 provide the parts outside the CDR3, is NAGVMQNPRHLVRRRGQEARLRCSPMKGHSHVYWYRQLPEEGLKFMVYLQKENIIDESGMPKERFSAEFPKEGPSILRIQQVVRGDSAAYFCASSQGTHSNQPQHFGDGTRLSIL.

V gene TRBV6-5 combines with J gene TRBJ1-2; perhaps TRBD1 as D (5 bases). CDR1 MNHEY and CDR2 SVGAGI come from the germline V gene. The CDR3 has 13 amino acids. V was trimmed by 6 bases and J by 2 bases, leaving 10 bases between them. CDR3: CASRRGGNYGYTF. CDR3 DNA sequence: TGTGCCAGCAGGCGGGGGGGAAACTATGGCTACACCTTC.

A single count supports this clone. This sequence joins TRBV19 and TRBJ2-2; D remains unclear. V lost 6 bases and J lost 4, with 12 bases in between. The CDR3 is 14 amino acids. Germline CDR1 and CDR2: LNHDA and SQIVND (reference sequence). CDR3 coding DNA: TGTGCCAGTAGGGCGAACGAGGTCACCGGGGAGCTGTTTTTT. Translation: CASRANEVTGELFF.

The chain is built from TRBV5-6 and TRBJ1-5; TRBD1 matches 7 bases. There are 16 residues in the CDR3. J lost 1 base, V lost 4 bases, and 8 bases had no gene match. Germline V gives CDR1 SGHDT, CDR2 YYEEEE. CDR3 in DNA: TGTGCCAGCAGCCGAACGACAGGGATAAGCAATCAGCCCCAGCATTTT. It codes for CASSRTTGISNQPQHF. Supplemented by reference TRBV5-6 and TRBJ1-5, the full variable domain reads DAGVTQSPTHLIKTRGQQVTLRCSPKSGHDTVSWYQQALGQGPQFIFQYYEEEERQRGNFPDRFSGHQFPNYSSELNVNALLLGDSALYLCASSRTTGISNQPQHFGDGTRLSIL.

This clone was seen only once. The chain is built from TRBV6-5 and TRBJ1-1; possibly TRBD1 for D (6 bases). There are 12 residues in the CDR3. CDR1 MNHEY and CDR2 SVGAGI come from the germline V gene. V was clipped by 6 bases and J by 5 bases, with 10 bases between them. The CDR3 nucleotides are TGTGCCAGCAGGGGGGCTGTGACTGAAGCTTTCTTT. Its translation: CASRGAVTEAFF.